Only a few counts were recorded for the clone carrying this T cell receptor (beta chain). Its antigen is as yet unknown. The ends lost 3 bases at V and 5 bases at J; junction bases unmatched: 6. The CDR3 length is 14 residues. Germline loops: CDR1 GTSNPN, CDR2 SVGIG (reference sequence). The data were obtained in a study of beta chain features in type 1 diabetes. The study's findings and limits: Sequencing the cDNA could make cells with high TCR expression show up more than they should. For Type 1 diabetes patients, all four CD4+ subsets carried TCRB CDR3s that were moderately but significantly shorter. PCR might pick shorter templates more often, in the same way for patients and controls.

Expressed TCRB transcripts were sequenced, since all the RNA that had been isolated was reverse transcribed. The data were produced by immunoSEQ multiplex PCR, yet TCRdb's version contains in-frame clones alone and is incomplete. Among over 200,000 clones, 11% were seen once, and the ten largest hold approximately 0.017%. Purity exceeding 95% was reached by all sorted populations. The sample consisted of naive CD4+ T cells from blood. The sequence derives from a man aged 25 to 40 with type 1 diabetes. V is TRBV30 and J is TRBJ1-4; 7 bases line up with TRBD1. Written as DNA, the CDR3 is TGTGCCTGGAGAAAGAGGGGGCGGAATGAAAAACTGTTTTTT. It yields the protein CAWRKRGRNEKLFF.